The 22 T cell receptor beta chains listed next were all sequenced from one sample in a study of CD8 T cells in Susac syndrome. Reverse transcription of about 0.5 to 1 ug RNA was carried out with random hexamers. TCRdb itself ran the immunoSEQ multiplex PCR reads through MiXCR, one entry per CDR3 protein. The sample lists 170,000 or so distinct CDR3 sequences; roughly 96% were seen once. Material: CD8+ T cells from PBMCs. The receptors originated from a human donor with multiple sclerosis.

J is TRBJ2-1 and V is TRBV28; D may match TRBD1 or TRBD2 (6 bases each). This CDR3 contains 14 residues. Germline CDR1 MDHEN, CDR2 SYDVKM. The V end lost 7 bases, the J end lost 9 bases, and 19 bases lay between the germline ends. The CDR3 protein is CASKFHTGAAEQFF. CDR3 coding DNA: TGTGCCAGCAAATTCCACACGGGGGCGGCTGAGCAGTTCTTC.

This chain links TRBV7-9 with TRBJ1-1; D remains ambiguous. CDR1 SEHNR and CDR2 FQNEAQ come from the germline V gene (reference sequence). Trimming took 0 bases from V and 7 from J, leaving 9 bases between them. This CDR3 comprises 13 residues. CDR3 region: CASSLAPVDEAFF. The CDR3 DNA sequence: TGTGCCAGCAGCTTAGCGCCGGTCGATGAAGCTTTCTTT.

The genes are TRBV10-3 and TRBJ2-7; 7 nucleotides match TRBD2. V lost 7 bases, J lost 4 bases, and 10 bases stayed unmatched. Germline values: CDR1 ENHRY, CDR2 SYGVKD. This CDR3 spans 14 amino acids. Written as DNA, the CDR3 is TGTGCCATCATGGGCGGGCTCGGGGGGTACGAGCAGTACTTC. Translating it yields CAIMGGLGGYEQYF.

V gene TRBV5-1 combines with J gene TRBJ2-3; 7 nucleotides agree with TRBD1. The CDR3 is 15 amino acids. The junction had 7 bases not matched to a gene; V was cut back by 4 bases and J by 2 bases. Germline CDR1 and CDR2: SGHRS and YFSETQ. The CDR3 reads CASSNRQGLTDTQYF. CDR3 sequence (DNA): TGCGCCAGCAGCAACCGACAGGGTCTCACAGATACGCAGTATTTT.

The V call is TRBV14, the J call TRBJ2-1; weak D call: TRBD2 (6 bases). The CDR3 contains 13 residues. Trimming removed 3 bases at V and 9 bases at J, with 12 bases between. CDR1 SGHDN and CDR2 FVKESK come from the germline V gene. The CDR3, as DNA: TGTGCCAGCAGCCAGGCGGGGCTGACTGAGCAGTTCTTC. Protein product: CASSQAGLTEQFF.

The CDR3 coding sequence is TGCACCAGCAGTAACGTAGGTCAGCCCCAGCATTTT. It translates to CTSSNVGQPQHF. The chain recombines TRBV1 with TRBJ1-5. TRBV1 is designated a pseudogene. The CDR3 is 12 residues long.

The CDR3 loop is CSAPSLGNEQFF. CDR3 coding DNA: TGCAGCGCCCCCAGCCTCGGCAATGAGCAGTTCTTC. This chain connects TRBV29-1 to TRBJ2-1; D unresolved. Trimming removed 7 bases from V and 6 bases from J, with 13 bases in between. The CDR3 runs to 12 residues. Germline values: CDR1 SQVTM, CDR2 ANQGSEA.

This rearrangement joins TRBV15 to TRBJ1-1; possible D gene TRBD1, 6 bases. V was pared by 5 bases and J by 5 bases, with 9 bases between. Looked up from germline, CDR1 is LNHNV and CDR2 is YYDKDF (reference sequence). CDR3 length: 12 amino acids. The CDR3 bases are TGTGCCACCAGCCAGGGGCGGACTGAAGCTTTCTTT. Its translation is CATSQGRTEAFF.

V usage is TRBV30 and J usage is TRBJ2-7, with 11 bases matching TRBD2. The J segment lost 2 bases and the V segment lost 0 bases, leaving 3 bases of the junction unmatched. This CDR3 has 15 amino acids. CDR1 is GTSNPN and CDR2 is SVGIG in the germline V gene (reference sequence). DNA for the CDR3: TGTGCCTGGAGTGTACTAGCGGGAGCCGCCTACGAGCAGTACTTC. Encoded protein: CAWSVLAGAAYEQYF.

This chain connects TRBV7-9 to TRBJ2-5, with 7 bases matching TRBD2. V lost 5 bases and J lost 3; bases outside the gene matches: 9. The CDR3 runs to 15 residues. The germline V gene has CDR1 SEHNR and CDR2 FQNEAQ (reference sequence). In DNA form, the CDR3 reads TGTGCCAGCAGCCTTCCCTCTAGCGGCAAAGAGACCCAGTACTTC. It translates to CASSLPSSGKETQYF.

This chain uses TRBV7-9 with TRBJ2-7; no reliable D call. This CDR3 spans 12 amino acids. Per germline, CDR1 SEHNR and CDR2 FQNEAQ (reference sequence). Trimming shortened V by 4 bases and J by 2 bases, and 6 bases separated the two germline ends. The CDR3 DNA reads TGTGCCAGCAGCTCACACGCCTACGAGCAGTACTTC. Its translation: CASSSHAYEQYF. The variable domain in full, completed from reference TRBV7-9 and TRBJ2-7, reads DTGVSQNPRHKITKRGQNVTFRCDPISEHNRLYWYRQTLGQGPEFLTYFQNEAQLEKSRLLSDRFSAERPKGSFSTLEIQRTEQGDSAMYLCASSSHAYEQYFGPGTRLTVT.

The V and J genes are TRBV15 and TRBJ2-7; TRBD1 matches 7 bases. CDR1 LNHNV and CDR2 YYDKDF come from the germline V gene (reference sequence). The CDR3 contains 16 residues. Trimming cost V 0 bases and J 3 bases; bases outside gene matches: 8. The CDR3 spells CATSRESLGQHYEQYF. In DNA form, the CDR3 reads TGTGCCACCAGCAGAGAATCCCTGGGACAGCACTACGAGCAGTACTTC.

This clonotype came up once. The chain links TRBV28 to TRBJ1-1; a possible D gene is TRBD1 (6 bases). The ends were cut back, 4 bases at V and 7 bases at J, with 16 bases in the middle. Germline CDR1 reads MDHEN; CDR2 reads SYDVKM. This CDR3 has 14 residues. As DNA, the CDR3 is TGTGCCAGCAGTTCCCCCTTTGTCAGGGGTGAAGCTTTCTTT. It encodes CASSSPFVRGEAFF. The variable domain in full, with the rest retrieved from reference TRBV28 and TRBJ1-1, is DVKVTQSSRYLVKRTGEKVFLECVQDMDHENMFWYRQDPGLGLRLIYFSYDVKMKEKGDIPEGYSVSREKKERFSLILESASTNQTSMYLCASSSPFVRGEAFFGQGTRLTVV.

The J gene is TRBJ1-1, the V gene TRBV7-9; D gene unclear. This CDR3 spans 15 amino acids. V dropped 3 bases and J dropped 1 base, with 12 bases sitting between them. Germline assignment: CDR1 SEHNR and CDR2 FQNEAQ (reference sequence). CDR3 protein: CASSFAVGRNTEAFF. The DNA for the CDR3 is TGTGCCAGCAGCTTCGCTGTCGGGAGGAACACTGAAGCTTTCTTT.

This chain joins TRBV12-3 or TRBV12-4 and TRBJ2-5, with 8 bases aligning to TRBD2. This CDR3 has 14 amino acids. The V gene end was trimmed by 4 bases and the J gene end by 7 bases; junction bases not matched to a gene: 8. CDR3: CASSSSGSWGTQYF. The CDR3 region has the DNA TGTGCCAGCAGTTCAAGCGGGAGTTGGGGGACCCAGTACTTC.

The CDR3 region is CASSARLDLEDRYTGELFF. In nucleotides, the CDR3 is TGTGCCAGCAGCGCCCGACTAGACTTAGAAGACCGGTACACCGGGGAGCTGTTTTTT. The V call is TRBV7-9, the J call TRBJ2-2, with D possibly matching TRBD2 (6 bases). Germline V CDR1 and CDR2: SEHNR, FQNEAQ (reference sequence). The CDR3 runs to 19 residues. V lost 5 bases and J lost 3, with 25 bases in between.

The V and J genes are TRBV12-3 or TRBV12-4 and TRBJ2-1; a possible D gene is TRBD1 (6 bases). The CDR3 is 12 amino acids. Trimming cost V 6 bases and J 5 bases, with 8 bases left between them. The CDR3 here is CASRRQDNEQFF. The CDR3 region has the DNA TGTGCCAGCAGAAGACAGGACAATGAGCAGTTCTTC.

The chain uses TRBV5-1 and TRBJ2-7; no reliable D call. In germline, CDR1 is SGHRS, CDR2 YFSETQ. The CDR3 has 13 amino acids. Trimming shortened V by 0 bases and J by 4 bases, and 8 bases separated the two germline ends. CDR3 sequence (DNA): TGCGCCAGCAGCTTGGATGGCCAGTACGAGCAGTACTTC. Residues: CASSLDGQYEQYF.

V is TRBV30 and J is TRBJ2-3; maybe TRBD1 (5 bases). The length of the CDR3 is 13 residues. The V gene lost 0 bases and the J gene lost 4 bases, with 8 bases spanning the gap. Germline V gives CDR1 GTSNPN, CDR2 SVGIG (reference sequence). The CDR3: CAWSVGLPDTQYF. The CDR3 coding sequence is TGTGCCTGGAGTGTGGGGCTCCCAGATACGCAGTATTTT.

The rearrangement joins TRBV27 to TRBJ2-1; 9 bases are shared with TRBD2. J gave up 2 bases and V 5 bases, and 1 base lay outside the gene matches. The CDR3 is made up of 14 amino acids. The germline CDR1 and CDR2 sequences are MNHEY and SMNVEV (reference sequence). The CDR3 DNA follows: TGTGCCAGCAGTAGCGGGGGGACCTACAATGAGCAGTTCTTC. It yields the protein CASSSGGTYNEQFF.

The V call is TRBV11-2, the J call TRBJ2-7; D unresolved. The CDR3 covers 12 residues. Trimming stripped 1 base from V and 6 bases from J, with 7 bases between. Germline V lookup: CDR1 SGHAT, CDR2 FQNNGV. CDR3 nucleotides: TGTGCCAGCAGCTTAGTTATAGGCGAGCAGTACTTC. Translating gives CASSLVIGEQYF.

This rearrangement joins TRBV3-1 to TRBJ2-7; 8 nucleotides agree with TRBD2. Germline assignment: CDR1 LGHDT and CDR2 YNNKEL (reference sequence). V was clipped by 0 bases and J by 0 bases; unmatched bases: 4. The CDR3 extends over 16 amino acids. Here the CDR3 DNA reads TGTGCCAGCAGCCAAGAAACTAGCGGTTACTCCTACGAGCAGTACTTC. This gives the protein CASSQETSGYSYEQYF.